This TCR beta chain was obtained from a study of T cells in localized non-small cell lung cancer. The CDR3 extends over 15 amino acids. From germline, CDR1 is SGHVS and CDR2 FNYEAQ. Between the trimmed V and J ends, which lost 2 bases and 2 bases, there was a span of 12 bases. Study-wide results and limits: Heterogeneity stays possible, as sequencing covered only one tumor region. Adjacent uninvolved lung had the highest clonality, suggesting focused antigen responses. Those with higher blood T cell density had longer overall survival.

Regarding this clone: The antigen is undetermined.

This table comes from immunoSEQ multiplex PCR, and its TCRdb copy is limited to in-frame clones, with some not included. The sample contains fewer than 100,000 clones, roughly 89% of which appear only once. The input for sequencing was peripheral blood, taken before any cancer treatment. The rearrangement uses TRBV7-6 and TRBJ1-1; D gene unclear. The TCR was taken from a man between 40 and 75 years old with stage I squamous cell lung carcinoma. CDR3 amino acids: CASSLLGGSNTEAFF. For the CDR3, the DNA is TGTGCCAGCAGCTTACTGGGAGGGTCAAACACTGAAGCTTTCTTT.